These 14 T cell receptor beta chains share one sample of origin, sequenced in a study of T cell changes during pregnancy in multiple sclerosis. TCRdb keeps only in-frame clones here, not all; method: immunoSEQ multiplex PCR. The data show tens of thousands of clones, approximately 92% seen once. Specimen: peripheral blood, collected in the third trimester of pregnancy. The receptors were gathered from a female donor in good health, enrolled as a control in a pregnancy study.

This chain joins TRBV7-9 and TRBJ2-1, with 14 bases that match TRBD2. V lost 4 bases, J lost 10 bases, and 15 bases stayed unmatched. CDR1 SEHNR and CDR2 FQNEAQ come from the germline V gene (reference sequence). The CDR3 sequence is 18 residues long. The CDR3 loop is CASSSRTIQGLAGDEQFF. CDR3 in DNA: TGTGCCAGCAGCTCAAGGACCATCCAGGGACTAGCGGGGGACGAGCAGTTCTTC. Full variable domain (rest looked up from reference TRBV7-9 and TRBJ2-1): DTGVSQNPRHKITKRGQNVTFRCDPISEHNRLYWYRQTLGQGPEFLTYFQNEAQLEKSRLLSDRFSAERPKGSFSTLEIQRTEQGDSAMYLCASSSRTIQGLAGDEQFFGPGTRLTVL.

This clone was counted once. V and J are TRBV7-2 and TRBJ2-7, with 7 nucleotides matching TRBD1. With V trimmed by 5 bases and J by 2 bases, 9 bases remained unmatched. CDR1 SGHTA and CDR2 FQGNSA come from the germline V gene. CDR3 length: 15 residues. The CDR3 bases are TGTGCCAGCAGCCCCACAGGGGTAGTAGCCTACGAGCAGTACTTC. Its translation is CASSPTGVVAYEQYF.

The V gene is TRBV5-1, the J gene TRBJ1-4; D unclear. The V end lost 4 bases, the J end lost 0 bases, and 7 bases lay between the germline ends. Looked up from germline, CDR1 is SGHRS and CDR2 is YFSETQ. This CDR3 has 14 amino acids. CDR3 sequence reads: CASSATTTNEKLFF. The CDR3 nucleotides read TGCGCCAGCAGCGCAACTACAACTAATGAAAAACTGTTTTTT.

The V call is TRBV27, the J call TRBJ2-7; 7 nucleotides match TRBD1. The CDR3 contains 12 residues. Trimming took 6 bases from V and 4 from J; bases not matched to a gene: 3. Germline-derived CDR1 and CDR2 are MNHEY and SMNVEV (reference sequence). The CDR3 region is CASSEQGYEQYF. DNA for the CDR3: TGTGCCAGCAGCGAACAGGGGTACGAGCAGTACTTC.

The chain carries TRBV29-1 and TRBJ2-3; 13 bases align to TRBD2. The CDR3 is 15 amino acids. The ends lost 4 bases at V and 4 bases at J; junction bases unmatched: 5. Per germline, CDR1 SQVTM and CDR2 ANQGSEA. The CDR3 DNA reads as TGCAGCGTTGCCCGGACTAGCGGGGGTTCAGATACGCAGTATTTT. This translates into CSVARTSGGSDTQYF.

V is TRBV7-2 and J is TRBJ1-5; D is undetermined. CDR3 size: 13 residues. Germline CDR1 is SGHTA and CDR2 is FQGNSA. Trimming stripped 1 base from V and 9 bases from J, with 10 bases between. In DNA form, the CDR3 reads TGTGCCAGCAGCTTAGAGTGGCGGGCGCCCCAGCATTTT. Translation: CASSLEWRAPQHF.

Worth noting for this clone: This specimen includes other DNA sequences encoding the same CDR3. The chain is built from TRBV28 and TRBJ1-3; unclear D gene. Per germline, CDR1 MDHEN and CDR2 SYDVKM. This CDR3 contains 14 residues. Trimming took off 3 bases at V and 0 bases at J, with 6 bases between the two ends. The CDR3 loop is CASSFEASGNTIYF. The CDR3 DNA reads TGTGCCAGCAGTTTCGAAGCCTCTGGAAACACCATATATTTT. The full variable domain, with the rest looked up from reference TRBV28 and TRBJ1-3, is DVKVTQSSRYLVKRTGEKVFLECVQDMDHENMFWYRQDPGLGLRLIYFSYDVKMKEKGDIPEGYSVSREKKERFSLILESASTNQTSMYLCASSFEASGNTIYFGEGSWLTVV.

The J gene is TRBJ1-1, the V gene TRBV7-9; D unclear. This CDR3 spans 12 amino acids. V was cut by 5 bases and J by 7 bases, with 11 bases left in between. From germline, CDR1 is SEHNR and CDR2 FQNEAQ (reference sequence). Written as DNA, the CDR3 is TGTGCCAGCAGCCTCCCCGGGAATGAAGCTTTCTTT. Its protein is CASSLPGNEAFF.

The V and J genes are TRBV2 and TRBJ2-1; 7 nucleotides line up with TRBD2. Trimming cost V 3 bases and J 4 bases; bases outside gene matches: 3. This CDR3 comprises 14 residues. In germline, CDR1 is SNHLY, CDR2 FYNNEI. The chain's CDR3 is CASSDSGAYNEQFF. The CDR3 DNA follows: TGTGCCAGCAGTGACAGCGGGGCTTACAATGAGCAGTTCTTC. Drawing the rest from reference TRBV2 and TRBJ2-1, the complete variable domain is EPEVTQTPSHQVTQMGQEVILRCVPISNHLYFYWYRQILGQKVEFLVSFYNNEISEKSEIFDDQFSVERPDGSNFTLKIRSTKLEDSAMYFCASSDSGAYNEQFFGPGTRLTVL.

There are a few counts of this clone. The chain carries TRBV19 and TRBJ1-2, with a possible D match to TRBD1 (6 bases). V lost 1 base, J lost 5 bases, and 8 bases lay in between. The CDR3 covers 13 residues. The germline gives CDR1 LNHDA, CDR2 SQIVND (reference sequence). CDR3 sequence (DNA): TGTGCCAGTAGTATAGGGACAGTTTATGGCTACACCTTC. It is translated as CASSIGTVYGYTF.

The J gene is TRBJ2-5, the V gene TRBV12-5; TRBD2 might be the D (6 bases). The CDR3 extends over 13 amino acids. Trimming took off 6 bases at V and 2 bases at J, with 10 bases between the two ends. From germline, CDR1 is LGHNT and CDR2 FRNRAP. CDR3 region: CASGRDLQETQYF. The CDR3 bases are TGTGCTAGTGGCCGGGACTTACAAGAGACCCAGTACTTC.

The chain employs TRBV18 and TRBJ1-1, with 7 bases lining up with TRBD1. CDR1 is KGHSH, CDR2 LQKENI, per germline. The CDR3 sequence is 16 residues long. V dropped 3 bases and J dropped 7; count of bases not matched to a gene: 14. The CDR3 DNA reads as TGTGCCAGCTCACCGGAACGACAGGGTGATGTGGTTGAAGCTTTCTTT. As protein: CASSPERQGDVVEAFF. Using reference TRBV18 and TRBJ1-1 for the parts outside the CDR3, the full variable domain is NAGVMQNPRHLVRRRGQEARLRCSPMKGHSHVYWYRQLPEEGLKFMVYLQKENIIDESGMPKERFSAEFPKEGPSILRIQQVVRGDSAAYFCASSPERQGDVVEAFFGQGTRLTVV.

J is TRBJ2-3 and V is TRBV6-6, with 10 bases aligning to TRBD2. The CDR3 has 15 residues. Germline values: CDR1 MNHNY, CDR2 SVGAGI (reference sequence). J lost 6 bases, V lost 2 bases, and 5 bases had no gene match. The CDR3 loop is CASSYRLAGGDTQYF. As DNA, the CDR3 is TGTGCCAGCAGTTACCGACTAGCGGGCGGGGATACGCAGTATTTT.

The gene calls are TRBV18 and TRBJ2-5, with 7 nucleotides matching TRBD1. V shed 0 bases and J 5 bases; nucleotides not matched to a gene: 9. This CDR3 contains 16 residues. Looked up from germline, CDR1 is KGHSH and CDR2 is LQKENI. This CDR3 reads CASSPPAGGRVETQYF. The CDR3 DNA sequence: TGTGCCAGCTCACCACCGGCAGGGGGAAGAGTGGAGACCCAGTACTTC.